This TCR beta chain was obtained from a study of control samples from healthy donors and cancer patients. The germline V and J ends were trimmed by 4 bases and 8 bases, with 7 bases remaining between them. The CDR3 has 11 residues. Germline V CDR1 and CDR2: SGHDT, YYEEEE. Assay: immunoSEQ multiplex PCR; the TCRdb copy retains only in-frame clones and omits some. Among about 160,000 clones listed, 80% to 95% were seen once. The receptor was isolated from a man aged 18-30 years in good health. V usage is TRBV5-6 and J usage is TRBJ2-1, with D hard to call. The source material was blood. In DNA, the CDR3 is TGTGCCAGCAGCAGGTTCGATGAGCAGTTCTTC. This encodes CASSRFDEQFF.